These 21 T cell receptor beta chains originate from one sample sequenced in a study of blood T cell repertoires in COVID-19. TCRdb's table, derived via immunoSEQ multiplex PCR, lists solely in-frame clones and lacks some. The sample consists of about 40,000 clones, roughly 85% of them appearing once. Specimen: peripheral blood. All receptors derive from a human donor in a cohort sampled during active COVID-19.

Points on this clone: Germline and junction disagree at one end, which may indicate a read error. The chain employs TRBV20-1 and TRBJ1-1; D is perhaps TRBD1 (6 bases). This CDR3 has 8 residues. CDR1 DFQATT and CDR2 SNEGSKA come from the germline V gene (reference sequence). CDR3: CSARGAVF. The CDR3 DNA reads TGCAGTGCTAGGGGGGCGGTCTTT.

The chain employs TRBV11-3 and TRBJ2-1, with D possibly TRBD2 on 7 matching bases. Germline CDR1 and CDR2: SGHNT and YENEEA. Trimming cost V 5 bases and J 9 bases, with 14 bases left between them. This CDR3 comprises 13 residues. In DNA, the CDR3 is TGTGCCAGCAGCATGGGCGGGGGCCGTGAGCAGTTCTTC. This codes for CASSMGGGREQFF. Complete variable domain (other parts from reference TRBV11-3 and TRBJ2-1): EAGVVQSPRYKIIEKKQPVAFWCNPISGHNTLYWYLQNLGQGPELLIRYENEEAVDDSQLPKDRFSAERLKGVDSTLKIQPAELGDSAVYLCASSMGGGREQFFGPGTRLTVL.

The chain recombines TRBV18 with TRBJ1-1, with D possibly TRBD1 on 6 matching bases. Trimming removed 3 bases from V and 3 bases from J, with 11 bases in between. The germline V gene encodes CDR1 KGHSH and CDR2 LQKENI. The CDR3 is 14 amino acids. CDR3 amino acids: CASSPRQAYTEAFF. The CDR3 DNA is TGTGCCAGCTCACCTCGACAGGCCTACACTGAAGCTTTCTTT.

This clone showed up just once. This sequence joins TRBV7-9 and TRBJ2-1; the match to TRBD1 covers 7 bases. This CDR3 is 13 amino acids long. CDR1 and CDR2 (germline): SEHNR, FQNEAQ (reference sequence). After removal of 7 bases from V and 7 bases from J, the junction contained 7 bases not matched to a gene. CDR3 loop: CASMRQGGNEQFF. In nucleotides, the CDR3 is TGTGCCAGCATGAGACAGGGTGGTAATGAGCAGTTCTTC.

Here the CDR3 DNA reads TGTGCCAGTAGTATAGATCTCGCAGGGTATAGCAATCAGCCCCAGCATTTT. Translating it yields CASSIDLAGYSNQPQHF. V and J are TRBV19 and TRBJ1-5; maybe TRBD1 (5 bases). Trimming pared 0 bases from V and 0 bases from J, leaving 12 bases between. CDR1 and CDR2 (germline): LNHDA, SQIVND (reference sequence). The CDR3 spans 17 residues. Complete variable domain (other parts from reference TRBV19 and TRBJ1-5): DGGITQSPKYLFRKEGQNVTLSCEQNLNHDAMYWYRQDPGQGLRLIYYSQIVNDFQKGDIAEGYSVSREKKESFPLTVTSAQKNPTAFYLCASSIDLAGYSNQPQHFGDGTRLSIL.

The chain recombines TRBV4-1 with TRBJ1-4, with D uncertain. In germline, CDR1 is MGHRA, CDR2 YSYEKL. Deletions cut 4 bases from V and 8 bases from J, with 11 bases between. The CDR3 sequence is 13 residues long. DNA of the CDR3: TGCGCCAGCAGCCTTTCCCTCGGGGAAAAACTGTTTTTT. It encodes CASSLSLGEKLFF.

The CDR3 loop is CASTFTGNLGETQYF. CDR3 in DNA: TGTGCCAGTACCTTTACAGGGAACCTTGGTGAGACCCAGTACTTC. This chain links TRBV19 with TRBJ2-5, with D tentatively TRBD1 (6 bases). This CDR3 has 15 residues. CDR1 is LNHDA and CDR2 is SQIVND in the germline V gene (reference sequence). V was trimmed by 7 bases and J by 5 bases, leaving 20 bases between them.

This clone appeared once. This chain uses TRBV24-1 with TRBJ2-5, with a tentative D call TRBD2 (5 bases). The CDR3 has 13 residues. Germline V CDR1 and CDR2: KGHDR, SFDVKD. The V end lost 7 bases, the J end lost 0 bases, and 8 bases lay between the germline ends. The CDR3 sequence is CATRSGYQETQYF. CDR3 bases: TGTGCCACCAGGAGCGGATACCAAGAGACCCAGTACTTC.

This clone was detected once. The rearrangement links TRBV12-3 or TRBV12-4 to TRBJ1-2; D remains ambiguous. V lost 2 bases and J 4 bases, leaving 5 bases between the germline ends. CDR3 length: 12 residues. This chain's CDR3 is CASSLSLYGYTF. DNA for the CDR3: TGTGCCAGCAGTTTATCCCTCTATGGCTACACCTTC.

This clone was picked up a small number of times. The chain is built from TRBV10-2 and TRBJ2-3, with 10 bases aligning to TRBD2. The CDR3 spans 16 residues. Germline loops: CDR1 WSHSY, CDR2 SAAADI. Losses at the gene ends were 4 bases for V and 5 bases for J; bases not matched to a gene: 9. CDR3 bases: TGCGCCAGCAGTGGTCCGACTAGCGGGCGTTTAGATACGCAGTATTTT. Protein product: CASSGPTSGRLDTQYF.

This clone has a single count. The gene calls are TRBV11-3 and TRBJ2-5, with 9 bases that match TRBD1. Germline V CDR1 and CDR2: SGHNT, YENEEA. The CDR3 sequence is 15 residues long. The trim removed 5 bases at V and 5 bases at J, leaving 9 bases unmatched. DNA for the CDR3: TGTGCCAGCAGCCAAGGACAGGGGCCCAGGGAGACCCAGTACTTC. This codes for CASSQGQGPRETQYF.

The chain carries TRBV2 and TRBJ2-3; TRBD2 matches 12 bases. Looked up from germline, CDR1 is SNHLY and CDR2 is FYNNEI. The trim removed 6 bases at V and 11 bases at J, leaving 6 bases unmatched. CDR3 length: 13 residues. CDR3: CASSNGLAGWQYF. For the CDR3, the DNA is TGTGCCAGCAGCAACGGACTAGCGGGGTGGCAGTATTTT. The entire variable domain, with the rest obtained from reference TRBV2 and TRBJ2-3, is as follows: EPEVTQTPSHQVTQMGQEVILRCVPISNHLYFYWYRQILGQKVEFLVSFYNNEISEKSEIFDDQFSVERPDGSNFTLKIRSTKLEDSAMYFCASSNGLAGWQYFGPGTRLTVL.

This chain links TRBV5-1 with TRBJ2-5; D might be TRBD1 (6 bases). The length of the CDR3 is 15 residues. Germline V gives CDR1 SGHRS, CDR2 YFSETQ. Trimming removed 6 bases at V and 1 base at J, with 16 bases between. The CDR3 nucleotides read TGCGCCAGCACGGCCTCCCAGGGGATCCAAGAGACCCAGTACTTC. Translating gives CASTASQGIQETQYF.

This clone showed up just once. This chain links TRBV19 with TRBJ1-5, with 7 bases matching TRBD1. Per the germline V gene, CDR1 is LNHDA and CDR2 is SQIVND (reference sequence). The CDR3 loop spans 14 amino acids. Trimming took 4 bases from V and 3 from J; bases not matched to a gene: 3. The chain's CDR3 is CASSRGTDNQPQHF. The CDR3 DNA follows: TGTGCCAGTAGTAGGGGGACAGACAATCAGCCCCAGCATTTT.

This clone was recorded once. CDR3 nucleotides: TGTGCCAGCTCACCACGAGGGACTGGGGCGTCCGGGGAGCTGTTTTTT. Translation: CASSPRGTGASGELFF. The chain has TRBV18 and TRBJ2-2, with a possible D match to TRBD2 (6 bases). CDR1 and CDR2 (germline): KGHSH, LQKENI. V lost 1 base to trimming and J lost 6 bases, with 15 bases between them. The CDR3 extends over 16 amino acids.

The J gene is TRBJ2-2, the V gene TRBV6-2 or TRBV6-3, with a possible D match to TRBD1 (6 bases). The CDR3 runs to 19 residues. Germline V gene lookup returns CDR1 MNHEY and CDR2 SVGEGT. Between the trimmed V and J ends, which lost 2 bases and 1 base, there was a span of 20 bases. In DNA, the CDR3 is TGTGCCAGCAGTTACCCTTCGTATGGGGGCGCCGGGAACACCGGGGAGCTGTTTTTT. Amino acids: CASSYPSYGGAGNTGELFF.

The rearrangement uses TRBV10-3 and TRBJ1-4; a weak D match, TRBD1 (5 bases). V was trimmed by 3 bases and J by 6 bases, leaving 14 bases between them. The CDR3 is made up of 15 amino acids. The germline gives CDR1 ENHRY, CDR2 SYGVKD. The DNA of the CDR3 is TGTGCCATCAGTGATTCGACAGCCGACTATGAAAAACTGTTTTTT. This codes for CAISDSTADYEKLFF.

The chain's CDR3 is CASSLRLAGTGELFF. The CDR3 bases are TGTGCCAGCAGCTTAAGACTAGCAGGCACCGGGGAGCTGTTTTTT. The chain uses TRBV11-3 and TRBJ2-2, with 7 bases fitting TRBD2. The CDR3 has 15 amino acids. Germline values: CDR1 SGHNT, CDR2 YENEEA. The V segment lost 2 bases and the J segment 4 bases; nucleotides outside the gene matches: 4.

The V gene is TRBV5-1, the J gene TRBJ2-7, with D possibly TRBD2 on 7 matching bases. This CDR3 is 16 amino acids long. Germline-derived CDR1 and CDR2 are SGHRS and YFSETQ. V dropped 10 bases and J dropped 6 bases, with 29 bases sitting between them. This CDR3 reads CARNLGGAGALGEQYF. The CDR3 DNA follows: TGCGCCCGCAACCTGGGGGGGGCAGGGGCCCTGGGCGAGCAGTACTTC.

The chain carries TRBV27 and TRBJ2-7; D call uncertain. This CDR3 region has 13 residues. Trimming removed 1 base at V and 6 bases at J, with 10 bases between. Germline V gene sequence: CDR1 MNHEY, CDR2 SMNVEV (reference sequence). The CDR3 DNA sequence: TGTGCCAGCAGTTTATTGGTTAGTGGCGAGCAGTACTTC. This encodes CASSLLVSGEQYF.

The CDR3 coding sequence is TGTGCCAGCAGCTTGGACAGGGCCAATTCACCCCTCCACTTT. It yields the protein CASSLDRANSPLHF. V usage is TRBV7-2 and J usage is TRBJ1-6; the match to TRBD1 covers 8 bases. Germline CDR1 and CDR2: SGHTA and FQGNSA. CDR3 size: 14 residues. With V trimmed by 3 bases and J by 7 bases, 2 bases remained unmatched. The whole variable domain, remainder taken from reference TRBV7-2 and TRBJ1-6, is GAGVSQSPSNKVTEKGKDVELRCDPISGHTALYWYRQSLGQGLEFLIYFQGNSAPDKSGLPSDRFSAERTGGSVSTLTIQRTQQEDSAVYLCASSLDRANSPLHFGNGTRLTVT.